Included here is one T cell receptor (beta chain) sequence, with context. Original handling: Researchers report that nucleated cell counts were estimated from reference gene primer amplification. The table came from immunoSEQ multiplex PCR; TCRdb's copy has only in-frame clones and leaves some out. V and J calls and clone size are copied from that table; D and trimming were computed from the DNA. This table holds under 300,000 clones, about 86% found once. The CDR3 totals 18 residues. Germline lookup yields CDR1 LNHDA and CDR2 SQIVND (reference sequence). With V trimmed by 6 bases and J by 1 base, 13 bases remained unmatched. The data were obtained in a study of blood T cell repertoires in COVID-19. Background on the study: Samples came from the United States, Italy and Spain, spanning acute and convalescent COVID-19. Sample material is recorded as cDNA or gDNA derived from T cells, B-cell-depleted T cells, or PBMCs.

The sequencing sample was made of peripheral blood. The V gene is TRBV19, the J gene TRBJ2-3; 10 bases fit TRBD1. The receptor was isolated from a man between 60 and 70 years old with acute or convalescent COVID-19. CDR3 protein: CASSLRQGAFKGTDTQYF. In nucleotides, the CDR3 is TGTGCCAGTAGCCTCAGACAGGGGGCGTTTAAGGGCACAGATACGCAGTATTTT.